This T cell receptor (beta chain) came from a study of technical replicates of blood from four donors. Generated by immunoSEQ multiplex PCR, the TCRdb table keeps only in-frame clones and is missing some. The profile shows about 93,000 clones, 95% of them singletons. This CDR3 comprises 13 residues. Germline assignment: CDR1 ENHRY and CDR2 SYGVKD. J lost 1 base, V lost 6 bases, and 0 bases had no gene match. The TCR was taken from a human donor in good health. The sequencing sample was made of T cells isolated from PBMCs. The chain uses TRBV10-3 and TRBJ2-5; TRBD1 matches at 9 bases. In DNA form, the CDR3 reads TGTGCCATCAGACAGGGGGCCCAAGAGACCCAGTACTTC. Protein product: CAIRQGAQETQYF.